This T cell receptor (beta chain) was observed in a study of blood T cell repertoires in COVID-19. On the study more broadly: The United States, Italy and Spain supplied acute and convalescent COVID-19 samples.

Trimming stripped 10 bases from V and 1 base from J, with 17 bases between. Per the germline V gene, CDR1 is ENHRY and CDR2 is SYGVKD. This CDR3 spans 15 amino acids. In the authors' methods: Researchers report that nucleated cell counts were estimated from reference gene primer amplification. This table comes from immunoSEQ multiplex PCR, and its TCRdb copy is limited to in-frame clones, with some not included. V and J calls plus clone size are reproduced from that table; the DNA served to infer D and trimming. The table has under 150,000 clones, under 80% seen once. The chain joins TRBV10-3 to TRBJ1-3; TRBD1 is a possible D gene (6 bases). The material sequenced was peripheral blood. The source is a man aged 55 to 70 with acute or convalescent COVID-19. This chain's CDR3 is CATSSQGGSGNTIYF. In DNA form, the CDR3 reads TGTGCCACCTCCTCCCAAGGGGGTTCTGGAAACACCATATATTTT.